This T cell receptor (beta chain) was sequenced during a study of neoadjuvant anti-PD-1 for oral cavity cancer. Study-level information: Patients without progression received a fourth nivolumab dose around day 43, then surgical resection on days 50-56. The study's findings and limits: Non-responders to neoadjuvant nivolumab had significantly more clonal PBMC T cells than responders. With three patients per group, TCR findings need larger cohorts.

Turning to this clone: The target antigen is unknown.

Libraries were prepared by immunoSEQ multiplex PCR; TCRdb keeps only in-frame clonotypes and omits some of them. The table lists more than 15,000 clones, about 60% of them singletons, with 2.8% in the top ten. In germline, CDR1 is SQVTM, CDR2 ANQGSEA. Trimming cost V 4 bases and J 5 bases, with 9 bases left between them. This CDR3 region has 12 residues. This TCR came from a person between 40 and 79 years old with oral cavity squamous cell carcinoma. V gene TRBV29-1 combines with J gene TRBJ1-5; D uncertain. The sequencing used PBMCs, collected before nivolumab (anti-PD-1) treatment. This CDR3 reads CSVGSRDQPQHF. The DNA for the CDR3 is TGCAGCGTTGGCTCTAGGGATCAGCCCCAGCATTTT.